One and the same sample provided the 13 T cell receptor beta chains below, sequenced in a study of patients and donors after allogeneic stem cell transplantation. TCRdb re-called the RT-PCR reads through MiXCR, storing one row per CDR3 protein. Here the sample spans around 150,000 distinct CDR3 sequences, around 28% being singletons. Sample: blood, either unsorted or a sorted T cell fraction (not recorded which). These receptors were obtained from a human donor who was either an allogeneic HSCT recipient or a stem cell or donor lymphocyte infusion donor (not recorded which). It is not recorded whose cells these are; they may come from a transplant donor.

This clonotype was observed a handful of times. V usage is TRBV20-1 and J usage is TRBJ2-3; 14 bases map to TRBD2. The CDR3 contains 18 residues. Losses at the gene ends were 4 bases for V and 1 base for J; bases not matched to a gene: 10. Germline loops: CDR1 DFQATT, CDR2 SNEGSKA (reference sequence). CDR3 sequence (DNA): TGCAGTGCTACCCGGACTAGCGGGGGGTTTCTTGGCACAGATACGCAGTATTTT. Translating gives CSATRTSGGFLGTDTQYF.

The rearrangement uses TRBV2 and TRBJ2-3; D is possibly TRBD1 or TRBD2 (6 bases each). The CDR3 consists of 13 residues. Trimming took 10 bases from V and 3 from J, leaving 14 bases between them. Germline V gene data show CDR1 as SNHLY and CDR2 as FYNNEI. The CDR3 loop is CANRRGLTDTQYF. As DNA, the CDR3 is TGTGCCAACAGACGGGGGCTGACAGATACGCAGTATTTT.

There are many counts of this clonotype. This chain connects TRBV29-1 to TRBJ1-1, with 9 bases lining up with TRBD1. The CDR3 is 12 residues long. The germline CDR1 and CDR2 sequences are SQVTM and ANQGSEA. V shed 6 bases and J 10 bases; nucleotides not matched to a gene: 9. CDR3 sequence reads: CSVPGTGRGAFF. The DNA for the CDR3 is TGCAGCGTGCCTGGGACAGGGCGAGGAGCTTTCTTT.

This clonotype showed up just a few times. The chain links TRBV7-9 to TRBJ1-4; D gene ambiguous. The germline V and J ends were trimmed by 1 base and 0 bases, with 6 bases remaining between them. Germline V lookup: CDR1 SEHNR, CDR2 FQNEAQ (reference sequence). The CDR3 contains 15 residues. CDR3 in DNA: TGTGCCAGCAGCTTAGGGAGAACAACTAATGAAAAACTGTTTTTT. Translation: CASSLGRTTNEKLFF. Full variable domain (missing parts from reference TRBV7-9 and TRBJ1-4): DTGVSQNPRHKITKRGQNVTFRCDPISEHNRLYWYRQTLGQGPEFLTYFQNEAQLEKSRLLSDRFSAERPKGSFSTLEIQRTEQGDSAMYLCASSLGRTTNEKLFFGSGTQLSVL.

This clonotype was detected only a few times. This chain connects TRBV27 to TRBJ1-2; 7 bases line up with TRBD1. This CDR3 is built from 13 residues. V lost 8 bases and J lost 6; bases outside the gene matches: 9. CDR1 MNHEY and CDR2 SMNVEV come from the germline V gene (reference sequence). CDR3 DNA sequence: TGTGCCAGCTCCCAGGGGGACAGTAATGGCTACACCTTC. Its translation: CASSQGDSNGYTF.

This clonotype was seen repeatedly, ten times or more. V gene TRBV7-2 combines with J gene TRBJ1-6, with TRBD1 identical over 7 bases. Germline loops: CDR1 SGHTA, CDR2 FQGNSA. The V gene end was trimmed by 5 bases and the J gene end by 6 bases; junction bases not matched to a gene: 7. This CDR3 has 15 residues. In DNA form, the CDR3 reads TGTGCCAGCAGCCCCCGACAGGGCAGTAATTCACCCCTCCACTTT. Translating gives CASSPRQGSNSPLHF.

This chain joins TRBV18 and TRBJ2-7, with D hard to call. The germline V and J ends were trimmed by 3 bases and 4 bases, with 22 bases remaining between them. The CDR3 runs to 17 residues. Germline V gene sequence: CDR1 KGHSH, CDR2 LQKENI. As DNA, the CDR3 is TGTGCCAGCTCACCCACCCAGAGAGTCCTCGTTAGGTACGAGCAGTACTTC. This encodes CASSPTQRVLVRYEQYF.

J is TRBJ2-3 and V is TRBV29-1; D perhaps matches TRBD2 (6 bases). The CDR3 is 13 amino acids. Trimming left V 6 bases short and J 2 bases short, with 12 bases between. Germline V gives CDR1 SQVTM, CDR2 ANQGSEA. The CDR3 reads CSVGLRHTDTQYF. The CDR3 DNA reads TGCAGCGTAGGACTACGGCACACAGATACGCAGTATTTT.

As to this clonotype: This clone may be a read error of a much larger clone one base away. The rearrangement uses TRBV12-3 or TRBV12-4 and TRBJ1-2; TRBD1 matches 7 bases. This CDR3 comprises 13 residues. The CDR3 protein is CASSRDSNYAYTF. CDR3 sequence (DNA): TGTGCCAGCAGTCGGGACAGCAACTATGCCTACACCTTC.

The chain employs TRBV9 and TRBJ2-3, with 10 bases identical to TRBD2. This CDR3 is 16 amino acids long. Trimming cost V 4 bases and J 3 bases; bases outside gene matches: 8. CDR1 and CDR2 (germline): SGDLS, YYNGEE. The CDR3 DNA is TGTGCCAGCAGCCTTGGACTAGCGGAGTCGACAGATACGCAGTATTTT. It translates to CASSLGLAESTDTQYF.

The chain carries TRBV29-1 and TRBJ2-1; D is perhaps TRBD1 or TRBD2 (5 bases each). V was cut by 0 bases and J by 15 bases, with 15 bases left in between. The germline gives CDR1 SQVTM, CDR2 ANQGSEA. The CDR3 is made up of 12 amino acids. CDR3 bases: TGCAGCGTTGAAGACGGTAAGGGGACGGGGTTCTTC. Translation: CSVEDGKGTGFF.

CDR3 in DNA: TGTGCCAGCTCACCACTTCCGGGTTCAACTAATGAAAAACTGTTTTTT. Its protein product is CASSPLPGSTNEKLFF. The V gene is TRBV18, the J gene TRBJ1-4; D call uncertain. Germline V gene sequence: CDR1 KGHSH, CDR2 LQKENI. Trimming took 1 base from V and 0 from J, leaving 9 bases between them. The CDR3 is made up of 16 amino acids. Drawing the rest from reference TRBV18 and TRBJ1-4, the complete variable domain is NAGVMQNPRHLVRRRGQEARLRCSPMKGHSHVYWYRQLPEEGLKFMVYLQKENIIDESGMPKERFSAEFPKEGPSILRIQQVVRGDSAAYFCASSPLPGSTNEKLFFGSGTQLSVL.

This clonotype has more than one count but fewer than ten. The chain uses TRBV4-1 and TRBJ1-1; D remains ambiguous. There are 15 residues in the CDR3. V dropped 1 base and J dropped 3 bases, with 12 bases sitting between them. From germline, CDR1 is MGHRA and CDR2 YSYEKL. The CDR3 nucleotides read TGCGCCAGCAGCCAAGTCCGGGCGGAGTACACTGAAGCTTTCTTT. It encodes CASSQVRAEYTEAFF.